This T cell receptor (beta chain) was recovered during a study of blood T cell repertoires in COVID-19. TCRdb keeps only in-frame clones here, not all; method: immunoSEQ multiplex PCR. The data show 100,000 or so clones, around 80% seen once. Input material: peripheral blood. The clonotype originates from a man aged 80 or over with acute or convalescent COVID-19.

The CDR3 loop reads CASSFGADRVGYEQYF. CDR3 coding DNA: TGTGCCAGCAGTTTTGGAGCAGACAGGGTGGGCTACGAGCAGTACTTC. This chain links TRBV6-5 with TRBJ2-7; 7 bases line up with TRBD1. The CDR3 totals 16 residues. V shed 4 bases and J 3 bases; nucleotides not matched to a gene: 12. Germline V CDR1 and CDR2: MNHEY, SVGAGI.